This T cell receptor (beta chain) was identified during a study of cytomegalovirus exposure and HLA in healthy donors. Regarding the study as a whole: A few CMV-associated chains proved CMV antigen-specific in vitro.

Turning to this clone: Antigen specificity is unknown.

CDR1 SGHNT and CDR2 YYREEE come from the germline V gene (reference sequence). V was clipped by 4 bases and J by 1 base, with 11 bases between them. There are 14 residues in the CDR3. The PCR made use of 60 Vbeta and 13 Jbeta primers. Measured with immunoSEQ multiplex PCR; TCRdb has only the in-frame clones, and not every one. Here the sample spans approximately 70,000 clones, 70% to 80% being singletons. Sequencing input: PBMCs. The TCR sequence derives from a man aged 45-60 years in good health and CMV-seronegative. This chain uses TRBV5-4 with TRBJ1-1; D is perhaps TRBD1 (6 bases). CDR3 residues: CASSLRTANTEAFF. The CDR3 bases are TGTGCCAGCAGCCTCAGGACAGCGAACACTGAAGCTTTCTTT. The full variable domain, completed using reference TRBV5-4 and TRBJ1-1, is ETGVTQSPTHLIKTRGQQVTLRCSSQSGHNTVSWYQQALGQGPQFIFQYYREEENGRGNFPPRFSGLQFPNYSSELNVNALELDDSALYLCASSLRTANTEAFFGQGTRLTVV.